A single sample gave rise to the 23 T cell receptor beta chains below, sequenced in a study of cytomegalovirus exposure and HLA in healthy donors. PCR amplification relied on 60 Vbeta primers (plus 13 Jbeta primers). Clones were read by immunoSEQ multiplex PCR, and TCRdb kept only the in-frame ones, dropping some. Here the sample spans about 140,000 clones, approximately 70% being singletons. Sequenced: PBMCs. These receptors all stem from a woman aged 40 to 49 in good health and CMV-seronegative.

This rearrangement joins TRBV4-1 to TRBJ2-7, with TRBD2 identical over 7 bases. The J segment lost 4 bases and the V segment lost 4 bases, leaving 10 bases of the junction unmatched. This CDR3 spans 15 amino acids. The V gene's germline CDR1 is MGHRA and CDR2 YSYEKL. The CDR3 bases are TGCGCCAGCAGCCTCTCTTGGCTAGCGGAATACGAGCAGTACTTC. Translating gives CASSLSWLAEYEQYF.

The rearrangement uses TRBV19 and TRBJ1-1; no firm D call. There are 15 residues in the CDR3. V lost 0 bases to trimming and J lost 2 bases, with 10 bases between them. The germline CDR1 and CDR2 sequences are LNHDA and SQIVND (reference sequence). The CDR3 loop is CASSIEAQINTEAFF. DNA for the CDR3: TGTGCCAGTAGTATAGAGGCACAGATAAACACTGAAGCTTTCTTT. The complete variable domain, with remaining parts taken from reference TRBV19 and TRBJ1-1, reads DGGITQSPKYLFRKEGQNVTLSCEQNLNHDAMYWYRQDPGQGLRLIYYSQIVNDFQKGDIAEGYSVSREKKESFPLTVTSAQKNPTAFYLCASSIEAQINTEAFFGQGTRLTVV.

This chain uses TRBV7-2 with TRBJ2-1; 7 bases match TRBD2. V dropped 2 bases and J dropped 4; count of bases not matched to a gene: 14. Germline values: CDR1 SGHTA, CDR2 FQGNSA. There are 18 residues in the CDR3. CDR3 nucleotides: TGTGCCAGCAGCTTATCCGCCGGGCCGGGAGCGGGATACAATGAGCAGTTCTTC. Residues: CASSLSAGPGAGYNEQFF.

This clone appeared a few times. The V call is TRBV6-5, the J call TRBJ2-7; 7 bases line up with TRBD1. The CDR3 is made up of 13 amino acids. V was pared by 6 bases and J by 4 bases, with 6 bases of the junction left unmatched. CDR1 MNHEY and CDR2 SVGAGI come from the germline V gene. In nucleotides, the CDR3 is TGTGCCAGCAGAACGGGACAGTTATACGAGCAGTACGTC. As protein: CASRTGQLYEQYV.

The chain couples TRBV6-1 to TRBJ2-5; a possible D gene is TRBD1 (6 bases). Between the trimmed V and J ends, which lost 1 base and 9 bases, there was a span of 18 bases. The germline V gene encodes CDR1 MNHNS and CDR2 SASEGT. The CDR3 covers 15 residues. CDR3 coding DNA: TGTGCCAGCAGTGAAGGTGGAGGCAGGGGCATGGCCCAGTACTTC. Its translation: CASSEGGGRGMAQYF.

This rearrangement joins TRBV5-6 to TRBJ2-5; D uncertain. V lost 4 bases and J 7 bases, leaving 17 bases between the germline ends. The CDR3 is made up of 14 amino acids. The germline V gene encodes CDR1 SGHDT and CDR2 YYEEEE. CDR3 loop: CASSLGSGLVTQYF. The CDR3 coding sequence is TGTGCCAGCAGCCTGGGGTCCGGGTTGGTGACCCAGTACTTC. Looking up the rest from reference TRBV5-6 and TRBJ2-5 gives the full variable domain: DAGVTQSPTHLIKTRGQQVTLRCSPKSGHDTVSWYQQALGQGPQFIFQYYEEEERQRGNFPDRFSGHQFPNYSSELNVNALLLGDSALYLCASSLGSGLVTQYFGPGTRLLVL.

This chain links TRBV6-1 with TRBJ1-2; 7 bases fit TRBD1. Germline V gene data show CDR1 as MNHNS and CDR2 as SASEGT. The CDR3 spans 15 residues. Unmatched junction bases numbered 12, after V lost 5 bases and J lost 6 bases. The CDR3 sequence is CASSLRSGTADGYTF. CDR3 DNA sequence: TGTGCCAGCAGTTTGAGGTCCGGGACAGCCGATGGCTACACCTTC.

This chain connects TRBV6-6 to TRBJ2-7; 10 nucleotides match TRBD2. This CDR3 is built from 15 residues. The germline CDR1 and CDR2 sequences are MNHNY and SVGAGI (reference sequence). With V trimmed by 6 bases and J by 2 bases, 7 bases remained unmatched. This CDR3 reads CASSRTSGLPYEQYF. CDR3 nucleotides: TGTGCCAGCAGCCGGACTAGCGGCCTACCCTACGAGCAGTACTTC.

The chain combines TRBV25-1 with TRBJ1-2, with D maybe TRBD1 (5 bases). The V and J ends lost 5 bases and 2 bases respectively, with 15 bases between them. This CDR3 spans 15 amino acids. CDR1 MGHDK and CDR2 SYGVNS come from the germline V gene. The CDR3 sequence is CASSHRQTQNYGYTF. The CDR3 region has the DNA TGTGCCAGCAGTCACAGACAGACACAGAACTATGGCTACACCTTC.

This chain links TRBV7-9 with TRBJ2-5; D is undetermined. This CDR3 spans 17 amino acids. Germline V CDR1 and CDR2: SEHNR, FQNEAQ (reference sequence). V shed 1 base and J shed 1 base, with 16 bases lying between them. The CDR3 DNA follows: TGTGCCAGCAGCTTAGTGGCTAGATTATTCCTCCAAGAGACCCAGTACTTC. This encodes CASSLVARLFLQETQYF.

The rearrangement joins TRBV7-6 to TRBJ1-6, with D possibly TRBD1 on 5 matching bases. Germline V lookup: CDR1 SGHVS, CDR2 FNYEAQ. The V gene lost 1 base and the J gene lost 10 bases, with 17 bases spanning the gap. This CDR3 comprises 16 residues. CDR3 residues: CASSLVAGREGSPLHF. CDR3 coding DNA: TGTGCCAGCAGCTTAGTGGCCGGCAGGGAAGGATCACCCCTCCACTTT.

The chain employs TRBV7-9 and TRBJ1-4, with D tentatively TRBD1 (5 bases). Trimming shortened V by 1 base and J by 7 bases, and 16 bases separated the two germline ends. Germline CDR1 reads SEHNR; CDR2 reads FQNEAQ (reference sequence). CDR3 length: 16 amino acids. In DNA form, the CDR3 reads TGTGCCAGCAGCTTAGGTAGGGCAGGAGGGGCTGAAAAACTGTTTTTT. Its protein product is CASSLGRAGGAEKLFF.

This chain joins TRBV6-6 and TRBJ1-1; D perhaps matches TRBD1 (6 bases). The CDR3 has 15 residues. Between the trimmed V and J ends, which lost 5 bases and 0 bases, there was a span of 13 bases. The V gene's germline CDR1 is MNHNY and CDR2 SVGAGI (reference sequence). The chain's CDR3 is CASSDPQGLNTEAFF. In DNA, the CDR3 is TGTGCCAGCAGTGACCCTCAGGGGCTGAACACTGAAGCTTTCTTT.

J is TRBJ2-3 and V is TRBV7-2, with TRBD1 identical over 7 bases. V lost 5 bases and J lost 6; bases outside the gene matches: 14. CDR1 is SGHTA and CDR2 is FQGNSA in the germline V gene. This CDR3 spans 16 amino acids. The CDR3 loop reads CASSPPGIGGADTQYF. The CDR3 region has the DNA TGTGCCAGCAGCCCCCCGGGAATAGGGGGCGCCGATACGCAGTATTTT. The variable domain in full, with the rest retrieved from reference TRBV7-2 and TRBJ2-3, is GAGVSQSPSNKVTEKGKDVELRCDPISGHTALYWYRQSLGQGLEFLIYFQGNSAPDKSGLPSDRFSAERTGGSVSTLTIQRTQQEDSAVYLCASSPPGIGGADTQYFGPGTRLTVL.

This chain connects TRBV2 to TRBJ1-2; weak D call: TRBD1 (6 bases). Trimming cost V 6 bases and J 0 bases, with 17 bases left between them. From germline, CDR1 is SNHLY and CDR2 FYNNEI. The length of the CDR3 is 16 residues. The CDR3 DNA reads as TGTGCCAGCAGAATTGCGGGGGGACATGCTAACTATGGCTACACCTTC. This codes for CASRIAGGHANYGYTF.

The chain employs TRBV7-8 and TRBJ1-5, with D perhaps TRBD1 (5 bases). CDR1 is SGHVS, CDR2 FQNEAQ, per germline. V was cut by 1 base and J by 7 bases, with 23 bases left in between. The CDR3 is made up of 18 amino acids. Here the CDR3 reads CASSLGGYSQGIGQPQHF. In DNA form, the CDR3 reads TGTGCCAGCAGCTTAGGGGGTTACAGTCAGGGAATCGGGCAGCCCCAGCATTTT.

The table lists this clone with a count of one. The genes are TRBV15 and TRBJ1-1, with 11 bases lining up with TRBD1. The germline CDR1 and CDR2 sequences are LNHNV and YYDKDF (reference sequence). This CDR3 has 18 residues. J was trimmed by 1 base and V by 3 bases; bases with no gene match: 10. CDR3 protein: CATSSLPGTGGPNTEAFF. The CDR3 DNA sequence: TGTGCCACCAGCAGCCTACCAGGGACAGGGGGGCCGAACACTGAAGCTTTCTTT.

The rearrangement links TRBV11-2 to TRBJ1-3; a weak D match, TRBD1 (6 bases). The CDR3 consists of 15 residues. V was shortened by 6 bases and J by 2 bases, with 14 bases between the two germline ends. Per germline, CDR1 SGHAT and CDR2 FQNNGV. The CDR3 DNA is TGTGCCAGCAGGCCGACGGGGGGGCCTGGAAACACCATATATTTT. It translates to CASRPTGGPGNTIYF.

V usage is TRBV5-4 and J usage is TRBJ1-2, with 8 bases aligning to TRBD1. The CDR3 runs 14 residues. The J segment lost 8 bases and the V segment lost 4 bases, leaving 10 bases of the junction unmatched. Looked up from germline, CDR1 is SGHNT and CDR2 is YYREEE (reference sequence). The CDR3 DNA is TGTGCCAGCAGCCTAGACAGGGGCGTTTCGGGCTACACCTTC. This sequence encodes CASSLDRGVSGYTF.

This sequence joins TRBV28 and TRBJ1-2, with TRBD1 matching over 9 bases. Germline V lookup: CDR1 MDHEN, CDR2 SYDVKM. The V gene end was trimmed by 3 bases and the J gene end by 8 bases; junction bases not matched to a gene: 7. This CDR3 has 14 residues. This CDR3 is CASSFLQGAVGYTF. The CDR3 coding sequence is TGTGCCAGCAGTTTTTTACAGGGGGCGGTCGGCTACACCTTC.

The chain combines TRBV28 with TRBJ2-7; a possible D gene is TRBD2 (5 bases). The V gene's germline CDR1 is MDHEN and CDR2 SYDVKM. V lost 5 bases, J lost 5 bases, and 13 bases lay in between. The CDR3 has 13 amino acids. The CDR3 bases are TGTGCCAGCAGTGCGCCGGGAAACAACGAGCAGTACGTC. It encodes CASSAPGNNEQYV.

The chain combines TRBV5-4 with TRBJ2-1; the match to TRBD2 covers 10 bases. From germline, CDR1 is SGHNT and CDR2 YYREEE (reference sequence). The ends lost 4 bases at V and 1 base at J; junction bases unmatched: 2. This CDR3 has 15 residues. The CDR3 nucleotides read TGTGCCAGCAGCATTAGCGGGGGGTCCTACAATGAGCAGTTCTTC. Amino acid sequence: CASSISGGSYNEQFF.

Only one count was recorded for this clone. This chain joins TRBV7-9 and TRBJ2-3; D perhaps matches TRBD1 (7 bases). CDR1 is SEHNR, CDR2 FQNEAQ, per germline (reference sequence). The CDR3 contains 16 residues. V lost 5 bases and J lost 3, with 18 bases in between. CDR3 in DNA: TGTGCCAGCAGCCCTAAAGGGGGCGGGGTGACAGATACGCAGTATTTT. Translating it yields CASSPKGGGVTDTQYF.